This is a list of T cell receptor beta chains from one sample in a study of blood T cells in healthy people across ages. TCRdb analysed the 5' RACE reads with MiXCR anew, one entry per CDR3 protein. The table has 700,000 to 950,000 distinct CDR3 sequences, 40% to 45% seen once. Sample: blood. The receptor set was obtained from a woman aged 55-70 years in good health. Both conserved end residues are part of each CDR3. A D gene is named only where the DNA matches it firmly. Some rows have no size entry. The others give once, few or many, or a class for an expanded clone.

clone_size	d_call	v_call	j_call	cdr3_nt	cdr3_aa
once	NA	TRBV3-1	TRBJ2-2	TGTGCCAGCAGCCACTGGGACGAGAAGCAGGCCGGGGAGCTGTTTTTT	CASSHWDEKQAGELFF
many	TRBD2	TRBV6-2/TRBV6-3	TRBJ2-1	TGTGCCAGCAGTTACCCCCACGGGGCGGGAGGAGGTGAGCAGTTCTTC	CASSYPHGAGGGEQFF
NA	TRBD1	TRBV12-3/TRBV12-4	TRBJ1-4	TGTGCCGGCAGTACGGACAGGTCGGGGGGCGAAAAACTGTTTTTT	CAGSTDRSGGEKLFF
NA	TRBD1	TRBV6-6	TRBJ1-2	TGTGCCAGCAGTTACGGGGGGGAGACAGGGGAGAATGGCTACACCTTC	CASSYGGETGENGYTF
many	TRBD2	TRBV20-1	TRBJ2-7	TGCAGTGCTAGCAGTCCCGGGACTAGCGCATCATACGAGCAGTACTTC	CSASSPGTSASYEQYF
few	NA	TRBV9	TRBJ1-5	TGTGCCAGCAGCGTAGCTCCAGGCGATCAGCCCCAGCATTTT	CASSVAPGDQPQHF
NA	NA	TRBV20-1	TRBJ2-7	TGCAGTGCTAGTGCACCGGACAACTCCTACGAGCAGTACTTC	CSASAPDNSYEQYF
NA	NA	TRBV6-2/TRBV6-3	TRBJ2-5	TGTGCCGACTTCAGGGTCCCATTCCAAGAGACCCAGTACTTC	CADFRVPFQETQYF
few	TRBD1	TRBV15	TRBJ2-7	TGTGCCACCAGCAGAGTTCCGAGACAGGGCTACGAGCAGTACTTC	CATSRVPRQGYEQYF
NA	TRBD2	TRBV11-2	TRBJ2-7	TGTGCCAGCAGCTCGGTGACTAGCGGGGGCCGATACGAGCAGTACTTC	CASSSVTSGGRYEQYF
NA	TRBD2	TRBV7-3	TRBJ2-1	TGTGCCAGCAGCGCCCTAGCGGGAAGCAATGAGCAGTTCTTC	CASSALAGSNEQFF
NA	TRBD1	TRBV12-3/TRBV12-4	TRBJ1-6	TGTGCCAGCAGGCCACCGGGACAGGGGTTTGATTCACCCCTCCACTTT	CASRPPGQGFDSPLHF
many	NA	TRBV7-9	TRBJ2-1	TGTGCCAGCAGCGGCGGGGTAGCAACCGACTACAATGAGCAGTTCTTC	CASSGGVATDYNEQFF
once	NA	TRBV16	TRBJ2-1	TGTGCCAGCAGCCAAGAGACTCTTAACAATGAGCAGTTCTTC	CASSQETLNNEQFF
many	TRBD1	TRBV7-2	TRBJ2-7	TGTGCCAGCAGCCGGGAAGGGGGCGTTGCCTACGAGCAGTACTTC	CASSREGGVAYEQYF
NA	TRBD2	TRBV7-9	TRBJ2-3	TGTGCCAGCAGCTACGCAGGGTTAGCGGGACGGACAGATACGCAGTATTTT	CASSYAGLAGRTDTQYF
few	TRBD1	TRBV7-9	TRBJ1-6	TGTGCCAGCAGCCCGAGGACAGGGAGCAATTCACCCCTCCACTTT	CASSPRTGSNSPLHF
NA	NA	TRBV20-1	TRBJ2-3	TGCAGTGCTCCCCGGGACACAGATACGCAGTATTTT	CSAPRDTDTQYF
NA	NA	TRBV28	TRBJ1-5	TGTGCCAGCACCCTAGGGGGTGTATTGGATCAGCCCCAGCATTTT	CASTLGGVLDQPQHF
NA	NA	TRBV29-1	TRBJ1-1	TGCAGCCTGATCTTGGCAACTGAAGCTTTCTTT	CSLILATEAFF
few	NA	TRBV10-1	TRBJ1-5	TGCGCCAGCCGGACAGTCAGTAGCAATCAGCCCCAGCATTTT	CASRTVSSNQPQHF